What follows are 17 T cell receptor beta chains derived from one specimen sequenced in a study of Tregs in tolerant kidney transplant recipients. Method: immunoSEQ multiplex PCR; TCRdb's copy keeps in-frame clones and lacks some. This table holds about 240,000 clones, roughly 80% found once. Sequenced input: CD4+ T cells from blood. These receptor sequences come from a human donor in good health.

The chain couples TRBV25-1 to TRBJ2-3; either TRBD1 or TRBD2 may supply D (5 bases each). This CDR3 is 14 amino acids long. The germline V gene encodes CDR1 MGHDK and CDR2 SYGVNS. V gave up 1 base and J gave up 4 bases, with 9 bases separating them. CDR3 in amino acids: CASSELGDADTQYF. As DNA, the CDR3 is TGTGCCAGCAGTGAATTAGGGGACGCAGATACGCAGTATTTT.

The CDR3 sequence: CASSVGGRAAEQFF. The CDR3 DNA is TGTGCCAGCAGCGTCGGCGGGAGGGCCGCTGAGCAGTTCTTC. The chain is built from TRBV9 and TRBJ2-1; 9 bases map to TRBD2. CDR3 length: 14 amino acids. J lost 9 bases, V lost 2 bases, and 6 bases had no gene match. The germline CDR1 and CDR2 sequences are SGDLS and YYNGEE.

V usage is TRBV5-1 and J usage is TRBJ2-1; perhaps TRBD1 as D (6 bases). This CDR3 is built from 16 residues. Germline V lookup: CDR1 SGHRS, CDR2 YFSETQ. V dropped 4 bases and J dropped 4 bases, with 18 bases sitting between them. The CDR3 DNA follows: TGCGCCAGCAGCCCCACATCAGGGACACCTTACAATGAGCAGTTCTTC. It yields the protein CASSPTSGTPYNEQFF.

The chain combines TRBV19 with TRBJ2-2; D is possibly TRBD1 (5 bases). The V end lost 9 bases, the J end lost 0 bases, and 14 bases lay between the germline ends. The germline CDR1 and CDR2 sequences are LNHDA and SQIVND (reference sequence). This CDR3 region has 15 residues. As DNA, the CDR3 is TGTGCCAGCAGGAGACAGATAACGAACACCGGGGAGCTGTTTTTT. Its translation: CASRRQITNTGELFF.

The chain links TRBV9 to TRBJ2-7, with 7 bases aligning to TRBD1. V was clipped by 1 base and J by 0 bases; unmatched bases: 4. CDR1 and CDR2 (germline): SGDLS, YYNGEE. The CDR3 is made up of 15 amino acids. CDR3 residues: CASSVKTGSSYEQYF. Here the CDR3 DNA reads TGTGCCAGCAGCGTAAAGACAGGGAGCTCCTACGAGCAGTACTTC.

This clone appeared once. V is TRBV7-9 and J is TRBJ2-7; no reliable D call. The CDR3 covers 13 residues. From germline, CDR1 is SEHNR and CDR2 FQNEAQ (reference sequence). V shed 8 bases and J shed 4 bases, with 15 bases lying between them. CDR3 amino acids: CASCYKGDYEQYF. CDR3 bases: TGTGCCAGCTGCTACAAGGGTGATTACGAGCAGTACTTC.

This chain connects TRBV11-2 to TRBJ2-2, with 8 bases that match TRBD1. With V trimmed by 4 bases and J by 4 bases, 5 bases remained unmatched. Germline values: CDR1 SGHAT, CDR2 FQNNGV. This CDR3 has 15 amino acids. The CDR3 region has the DNA TGTGCCAGCAGCTCCGGACAGGGTAGCACCGGGGAGCTGTTTTTT. Protein product: CASSSGQGSTGELFF.

The CDR3 spells CASSLRTGWVYGYTF. CDR3 DNA sequence: TGTGCCAGCAGTCTCCGGACAGGGTGGGTTTATGGCTACACCTTC. The chain combines TRBV27 with TRBJ1-2, with 8 positions matching TRBD1. This CDR3 has 15 amino acids. The trim removed 5 bases at V and 5 bases at J, leaving 10 bases unmatched. Germline lookup yields CDR1 MNHEY and CDR2 SMNVEV (reference sequence).

This chain links TRBV29-1 with TRBJ2-3; D ambiguous. The V and J ends lost 4 bases and 0 bases respectively, with 8 bases between them. The CDR3 is 13 residues long. Germline V gene sequence: CDR1 SQVTM, CDR2 ANQGSEA. CDR3 residues: CSVVLGSTDTQYF. The CDR3 nucleotides read TGCAGCGTTGTCTTGGGCAGCACAGATACGCAGTATTTT.

This clone was picked up one time. V is TRBV18 and J is TRBJ1-3; D is unclear. The CDR3 length is 12 residues. Deletions cut 7 bases from V and 4 bases from J, with 8 bases between. From germline, CDR1 is KGHSH and CDR2 LQKENI. CDR3 region: CASWGYGNTIYF. CDR3 coding DNA: TGTGCCAGCTGGGGTTACGGAAACACCATATATTTT.

This clone occurred once. The rearrangement links TRBV18 to TRBJ2-5, with unresolved D. The germline gives CDR1 KGHSH, CDR2 LQKENI. V gave up 1 base and J gave up 4 bases, with 7 bases separating them. The CDR3 runs to 13 residues. The CDR3 nucleotides read TGTGCCAGCTCACCACAAACAGTAGAGACCCAGTACTTC. Translated, it gives CASSPQTVETQYF.

The J gene is TRBJ2-3, the V gene TRBV2; possible D gene TRBD2, 6 bases. Germline CDR1 is SNHLY and CDR2 is FYNNEI. The CDR3 has 17 amino acids. V lost 6 bases, J lost 2 bases, and 21 bases lay in between. The CDR3 reads CASRPPAFSGATDTQYF. DNA of the CDR3: TGTGCCAGCAGGCCACCGGCCTTTAGCGGAGCCACAGATACGCAGTATTTT.

Concerning this clone: The sample has other DNA sequences that encode this CDR3 too. This rearrangement joins TRBV5-1 to TRBJ1-2, with TRBD1 identical over 7 bases. The CDR3 is 13 amino acids. Germline CDR1 and CDR2: SGHRS and YFSETQ. The V and J ends lost 4 bases and 3 bases, in that order; junction bases with no gene match: 3. The CDR3 region is CASSLGQDYGYTF. The DNA for the CDR3 is TGCGCCAGCAGCCTCGGACAGGACTATGGCTACACCTTC.

The chain couples TRBV18 to TRBJ2-3; either TRBD1 or TRBD2 may fit D (5 bases each). Germline V gives CDR1 KGHSH, CDR2 LQKENI. The V and J ends lost 1 base and 8 bases respectively, with 16 bases between them. CDR3 length equals 15 residues. CDR3 sequence (DNA): TGTGCCAGCTCACCACTTGGGACGGAACATGTTACGCAGTATTTT. It encodes CASSPLGTEHVTQYF.

This rearrangement joins TRBV29-1 to TRBJ1-5, with D possibly matching TRBD1 (6 bases). The CDR3 runs to 13 residues. The V and J ends lost 6 bases and 4 bases respectively, with 13 bases between them. Per germline, CDR1 SQVTM and CDR2 ANQGSEA. CDR3 sequence (DNA): TGCAGCGTAACCCAAGGGGGTAATCAGCCCCAGCATTTT. It specifies CSVTQGGNQPQHF.

The chain's CDR3 is CASSPRLAGAYEQYF. The CDR3 nucleotides are TGTGCCAGCTCACCCCGACTAGCGGGGGCCTACGAGCAGTACTTC. This sequence joins TRBV18 and TRBJ2-7; TRBD2 matches at 12 bases. This CDR3 has 15 amino acids. CDR1 is KGHSH and CDR2 is LQKENI in the germline V gene. V shed 3 bases, J shed 2 bases, and the junction held 2 bases outside the gene matches.

The chain employs TRBV18 and TRBJ2-7; tentative D call: TRBD1 (5 bases). CDR3 size: 13 residues. V lost 5 bases and J 1 base, leaving 9 bases between the germline ends. Germline CDR1 KGHSH, CDR2 LQKENI. CDR3 protein: CASSLDMSYEQYF. In DNA form, the CDR3 reads TGTGCCAGCTCATTGGACATGTCCTACGAGCAGTACTTC. Based on the CDR3 plus reference TRBV18 and TRBJ2-7, the full variable domain is NAGVMQNPRHLVRRRGQEARLRCSPMKGHSHVYWYRQLPEEGLKFMVYLQKENIIDESGMPKERFSAEFPKEGPSILRIQQVVRGDSAAYFCASSLDMSYEQYFGPGTRLTVT.